The 25 T cell receptor beta chains in this list originate from one sample, sequenced in a study of shared clonotypes between healthy human individuals. TCRdb keeps only in-frame clones here, not all; method: immunoSEQ multiplex PCR. The data hold about 1.1 million clones, with approximately 75% observed a single time. The sequenced material came from memory CD4+ T cells from PBMCs. Noted subset: CD45RA-negative fraction. These receptors all come from a man younger than 35 in good health. Some clones in this sample may be carry-over from other donors' samples.

This clone was seen a few times. This specimen includes other DNA sequences encoding the same CDR3. The chain links TRBV5-1 to TRBJ2-2; D call uncertain. Germline CDR1 SGHRS, CDR2 YFSETQ. This CDR3 contains 14 residues. Trimming took 0 bases from V and 2 from J, leaving 5 bases between them. DNA for the CDR3: TGCGCCAGCAGCTTGGGGCTAAACACCGGGGAGCTGTTTTTT. It specifies CASSLGLNTGELFF.

The chain has TRBV5-1 and TRBJ2-7; 8 bases align to TRBD2. The CDR3 runs to 16 residues. With V trimmed by 2 bases and J by 1 base, 8 bases remained unmatched. CDR1 is SGHRS and CDR2 is YFSETQ in the germline V gene. CDR3 nucleotides: TGCGCCAGCAGCTTCCTGAGCGGGAGTGGGTCCTACGAGCAGTACTTC. Its protein is CASSFLSGSGSYEQYF.

A note on this clone: A read error may be the cause here, since a much bigger clone is one base away. The chain has TRBV28 and TRBJ1-6; no definite D call. Trimming cost V 8 bases and J 7 bases, with 15 bases left between them. This CDR3 has 14 amino acids. From germline, CDR1 is MDHEN and CDR2 SYDVKM. Here the CDR3 reads CASRPRVLNSPLHF. DNA of the CDR3: TGTGCCAGCCGTCCGCGGGTCTTGAATTCACCCCTCCACTTT.

In the case of this clone: The sample contains more than one DNA sequence encoding this CDR3. This rearrangement joins TRBV4-1 to TRBJ2-7; 7 bases map to TRBD2. The CDR3 has 16 residues. Germline V CDR1 and CDR2: MGHRA, YSYEKL. Trimming at V came to 1 base and at J to 0 bases, leaving 6 bases not matched to a gene. Here the CDR3 DNA reads TGCGCCAGCAGCCAAGGTCCCGGCGGGAGCTCCTACGAGCAGTACTTC. This sequence encodes CASSQGPGGSSYEQYF.

The gene calls are TRBV15 and TRBJ1-5, with D possibly matching TRBD1 (6 bases). CDR3 size: 14 residues. The V and J ends lost 3 bases and 7 bases respectively, with 13 bases between them. Germline lookup yields CDR1 LNHNV and CDR2 YYDKDF (reference sequence). In DNA, the CDR3 is TGTGCCACCAGCAGTGGCAGGGGCAGGCAGCCCCAGCATTTT. It encodes CATSSGRGRQPQHF.

This clone occurred a few times. This sequence joins TRBV11-2 and TRBJ2-7, with 7 bases identical to TRBD2. CDR1 SGHAT and CDR2 FQNNGV come from the germline V gene. This CDR3 region has 17 residues. Trimming removed 5 bases from V and 7 bases from J; junction bases left unmatched: 20. CDR3 coding DNA: TGTGCCAGCAGCCGAGGCTCTGGAATGGCGGGAGCAGGGGAGCAGTACTTC. Its protein is CASSRGSGMAGAGEQYF. Looking up the rest from reference TRBV11-2 and TRBJ2-7 gives the full variable domain: EAGVAQSPRYKIIEKRQSVAFWCNPISGHATLYWYQQILGQGPKLLIQFQNNGVVDDSQLPKDRFSAERLKGVDSTLKIQPAKLEDSAVYLCASSRGSGMAGAGEQYFGPGTRLTVT.

The V and J genes are TRBV5-1 and TRBJ1-1; D unclear. Trimming removed 2 bases from V and 5 bases from J, with 16 bases in between. Germline lookup yields CDR1 SGHRS and CDR2 YFSETQ. The CDR3 totals 15 residues. CDR3 sequence reads: CASSFANVSGTEAFF. The CDR3 DNA follows: TGCGCCAGCAGCTTTGCAAACGTGAGCGGGACTGAAGCTTTCTTT.

The chain carries TRBV27 and TRBJ2-5; D is unclear. CDR1 MNHEY and CDR2 SMNVEV come from the germline V gene (reference sequence). The CDR3 is made up of 16 amino acids. Trimming took off 5 bases at V and 0 bases at J, with 16 bases between the two ends. The CDR3 sequence is CASSPRFSLYQETQYF. The CDR3 nucleotides read TGTGCCAGCAGTCCCCGGTTTTCACTGTACCAAGAGACCCAGTACTTC.

The table lists this clone with a count of one. The rearrangement uses TRBV5-1 and TRBJ2-7; TRBD1 might be the D (6 bases). Germline loops: CDR1 SGHRS, CDR2 YFSETQ. V was trimmed by 0 bases and J by 6 bases, leaving 10 bases between them. The CDR3 is 13 amino acids. This CDR3 reads CASSLDRVAEQYF. The CDR3, as DNA: TGCGCCAGCAGCTTGGACAGGGTAGCCGAGCAGTACTTC.

This chain links TRBV11-2 with TRBJ1-2, with 7 bases aligning to TRBD1. The CDR3 has 13 residues. CDR1 and CDR2 from the germline V gene are SGHAT and FQNNGV. V was clipped by 10 bases and J by 5 bases; unmatched bases: 10. CDR3 sequence reads: CATTPTGKYGYTF. CDR3 coding DNA: TGTGCCACCACCCCGACAGGGAAGTATGGCTACACCTTC. Together with reference TRBV11-2 and TRBJ1-2, the CDR3 gives the full variable domain: EAGVAQSPRYKIIEKRQSVAFWCNPISGHATLYWYQQILGQGPKLLIQFQNNGVVDDSQLPKDRFSAERLKGVDSTLKIQPAKLEDSAVYLCATTPTGKYGYTFGSGTRLTVV.

This chain joins TRBV5-6 and TRBJ2-3; TRBD1 aligns across 9 bases. V lost 0 bases, J lost 1 base, and 3 bases stayed unmatched. This CDR3 region has 16 residues. CDR1 is SGHDT and CDR2 is YYEEEE in the germline V gene. The DNA for the CDR3 is TGTGCCAGCAGCTTGGCCACAGGGGGCCGCACAGATACGCAGTATTTT. This encodes CASSLATGGRTDTQYF.

This clone was seen at least ten times. The sample carries other DNA sequences with the same CDR3. V gene TRBV6-5 combines with J gene TRBJ2-7; D tentatively reads TRBD1 or TRBD2 (5 bases each). Between the trimmed V and J ends, which lost 7 bases and 2 bases, there was a span of 12 bases. The CDR3 runs 13 residues. Germline V gene sequence: CDR1 MNHEY, CDR2 SVGAGI. The CDR3 DNA is TGTGCCAGCATAGGGGACGCACCCTACGAGCAGTACTTC. Translation gives CASIGDAPYEQYF.

CDR3 coding DNA: TGTGCCAGCAGTTCGGCAGCGCTTGGCTATGGCTACACCTTC. Protein product: CASSSAALGYGYTF. The V gene is TRBV27, the J gene TRBJ1-2; no firm D call. With 4 bases removed from V and 4 bases from J, the gap between germline ends came to 13 bases. This CDR3 comprises 14 residues. The germline gives CDR1 MNHEY, CDR2 SMNVEV (reference sequence).

The chain employs TRBV10-3 and TRBJ1-2; D possibly corresponds to TRBD1 (6 bases). The V end lost 5 bases, the J end lost 5 bases, and 15 bases lay between the germline ends. This CDR3 spans 14 amino acids. Germline V gene lookup returns CDR1 ENHRY and CDR2 SYGVKD. The CDR3: CAISLPGHIYGYTF. CDR3 coding DNA: TGTGCCATCAGTCTACCGGGACACATATATGGCTACACCTTC.

V usage is TRBV2 and J usage is TRBJ1-2; 11 bases match TRBD1. CDR1 SNHLY and CDR2 FYNNEI come from the germline V gene. J gave up 8 bases and V 6 bases, and 11 bases lay outside the gene matches. CDR3 length: 15 amino acids. This chain's CDR3 is CASRDPGQGVKGYTF. The CDR3 DNA sequence: TGTGCCAGCAGAGATCCGGGACAGGGGGTCAAGGGCTACACCTTC.

This clone was counted many times. The chain recombines TRBV2 with TRBJ1-1; 10 positions match TRBD1. The CDR3 has 15 residues. Germline CDR1 and CDR2: SNHLY and FYNNEI. The V segment lost 2 bases and the J segment 6 bases; nucleotides outside the gene matches: 6. The CDR3 nucleotides are TGTGCCAGCAGTGAATGGGACAGGGGCTCTCCTGAAGCTTTCTTT. Amino acids: CASSEWDRGSPEAFF. The whole variable domain, filled in from reference TRBV2 and TRBJ1-1, reads EPEVTQTPSHQVTQMGQEVILRCVPISNHLYFYWYRQILGQKVEFLVSFYNNEISEKSEIFDDQFSVERPDGSNFTLKIRSTKLEDSAMYFCASSEWDRGSPEAFFGQGTRLTVV.

The chain links TRBV18 to TRBJ2-3; D is unresolved. From germline, CDR1 is KGHSH and CDR2 LQKENI. The ends were cut back, 0 bases at V and 4 bases at J, with 8 bases in the middle. The CDR3 sequence is 14 residues long. The CDR3: CASSPPQDPDTQYF. CDR3 nucleotides: TGTGCCAGCTCACCACCGCAGGATCCAGATACGCAGTATTTT.

This clone turned up a few times. The rearrangement links TRBV19 to TRBJ2-2; the D is unclear. Germline assignment: CDR1 LNHDA and CDR2 SQIVND (reference sequence). V was clipped by 5 bases and J by 0 bases, with 13 bases between them. The CDR3 has 16 amino acids. In DNA form, the CDR3 reads TGTGCCAGTAGTTCAAGGTCTACAGCGAACACCGGGGAGCTGTTTTTT. Translation gives CASSSRSTANTGELFF.

V is TRBV29-1 and J is TRBJ2-6; D not resolved. V lost 3 bases and J 3 bases, leaving 6 bases between the germline ends. CDR1 SQVTM and CDR2 ANQGSEA come from the germline V gene. CDR3 length equals 13 residues. CDR3 amino acids: CSVEGFGANVLTF. The CDR3 nucleotides are TGCAGCGTTGAGGGGTTTGGGGCCAACGTCCTGACTTTC.

In nucleotides, the CDR3 is TGTGCCAGCAGCTTGACAGGCTCCCGCCTGAGTAATCAGCCCCAGCATTTT. Translating gives CASSLTGSRLSNQPQHF. The chain joins TRBV7-2 to TRBJ1-5; perhaps TRBD1 as D (6 bases). This CDR3 has 17 amino acids. Germline lookup yields CDR1 SGHTA and CDR2 FQGNSA. Trimming removed 3 bases from V and 4 bases from J, with 19 bases in between.

The chain employs TRBV7-8 and TRBJ1-5, with a weak D call TRBD1 (5 bases). Per the germline V gene, CDR1 is SGHVS and CDR2 is FQNEAQ. The CDR3 runs 17 residues. V was cut by 5 bases and J by 3 bases, with 20 bases left in between. The CDR3 DNA reads as TGTGCCAGCAGCCAGGGAGTGAGGGGATTTCTCAATCAGCCCCAGCATTTT. Protein sequence: CASSQGVRGFLNQPQHF.

The chain is built from TRBV7-8 and TRBJ2-1, with 7 bases fitting TRBD2. V trimming: 7 bases; J trimming: 7 bases; junction bases outside the gene matches: 19. This CDR3 comprises 17 residues. From germline, CDR1 is SGHVS and CDR2 FQNEAQ. The CDR3 sequence is CASNTREGGGRRNEQFF. The CDR3 region has the DNA TGTGCCAGCAACACACGTGAAGGCGGCGGGAGACGTAATGAGCAGTTCTTC.

This clone was picked up one time. The chain links TRBV5-1 to TRBJ2-3, with D possibly matching TRBD1 (8 bases). The CDR3 extends over 16 amino acids. CDR1 SGHRS and CDR2 YFSETQ come from the germline V gene. V was cut by 4 bases and J by 4 bases, with 19 bases left in between. In DNA form, the CDR3 reads TGCGCCAGCAGCCCCGCGGCCACAGGGGGGGCAGATACGCAGTATTTT. Residues: CASSPAATGGADTQYF.

This clone was seen ten or more times. This chain links TRBV19 with TRBJ1-1; no clear D. The CDR3 covers 14 residues. Per germline, CDR1 LNHDA and CDR2 SQIVND (reference sequence). V lost 1 base and J 6 bases, leaving 12 bases between the germline ends. CDR3 protein: CASSIGGRASEAFF. The DNA for the CDR3 is TGTGCCAGTAGTATAGGAGGCAGAGCCTCTGAAGCTTTCTTT. The full variable domain, with the rest looked up from reference TRBV19 and TRBJ1-1, is DGGITQSPKYLFRKEGQNVTLSCEQNLNHDAMYWYRQDPGQGLRLIYYSQIVNDFQKGDIAEGYSVSREKKESFPLTVTSAQKNPTAFYLCASSIGGRASEAFFGQGTRLTVV.

Worth noting for this clone: Since the CDR3 does not end with the conserved phenylalanine or tryptophan, this likely comes from a read error. This chain uses TRBV11-2 with TRBJ2-7; 9 nucleotides align to TRBD1. Trimming removed 5 bases from V and 2 bases from J; junction bases left unmatched: 7. CDR1 and CDR2 (germline): SGHAT, FQNNGV. The CDR3 is made up of 15 amino acids. The CDR3 spells CASSRGQGMPYEQYL. In nucleotides, the CDR3 is TGTGCCAGCAGCCGCGGACAGGGGATGCCCTACGAGCAGTACTTA.